These T cell receptor beta chains were read from a single sample in a study of cytomegalovirus exposure and HLA in healthy donors. Some clones are missing from TCRdb's copy, which holds only in-frame ones; the method was immunoSEQ multiplex PCR. Counted here are around 90,000 clones, around three fifths occurring once; the ten biggest clones make up 5.9%. The specimen sequenced was PBMCs. These receptors were obtained from a boy aged 5 to 17 in good health and CMV-seropositive. CDR3s include the opening cysteine and the closing phenylalanine or tryptophan. D genes are given only for firm matches. The listing skips clone size in some rows; elsewhere it reads once, few, many or a size class.

.	TRBV5-1	.	TRBJ2-1	CASSFRTESYNEQFF	TGCGCCAGCAGCTTCAGGACTGAGTCCTACAATGAGCAGTTCTTC
TRBD2	TRBV9	.	TRBJ2-3	CASSVGWRGGDTQYF	TGTGCCAGCAGCGTAGGGTGGCGGGGGGGAGATACGCAGTATTTT
.	TRBV5-1	.	TRBJ1-2	CASSLAPGVDYGYTF	TGCGCCAGCAGCCTGGCCCCCGGGGTTGACTATGGCTACACCTTC
TRBD1	TRBV5-1	.	TRBJ2-2	CASSPTGTGLPNTGELFF	TGCGCCAGCAGCCCAACCGGGACAGGTCTCCCAAACACCGGGGAGCTGTTTTTT
TRBD2	TRBV19	.	TRBJ2-1	CASSSHSGGGYNEQFF	TGTGCCAGTAGTTCTCACAGCGGGGGGGGCTACAATGAGCAGTTCTTC
.	TRBV7-8	few	TRBJ2-7	CASSLTTGSVENYEQYF	TGTGCCAGCAGCTTAACCACAGGTTCGGTGGAAAACTACGAGCAGTACTTC
.	TRBV25-1	once	TRBJ1-6	CASRGGRGHNSPLHF	TGTGCCAGCCGTGGGGGCAGGGGCCATAATTCACCCCTCCACTTT
TRBD2	TRBV7-8	.	TRBJ2-3	CASSLIVAGSTDTQYF	TGTGCCAGCAGCTTAATAGTAGCGGGGAGCACAGATACGCAGTATTTT
TRBD1	TRBV4-3	.	TRBJ2-5	CASSRTTGTGGETQYF	TGCGCCAGCAGCCGAACAACCGGGACAGGGGGAGAGACCCAGTACTTC
.	TRBV7-3	.	TRBJ2-1	CASSLGAVFEQFF	TGTGCCAGCAGCTTAGGCGCGGTCTTTGAGCAGTTCTTC
TRBD2	TRBV7-7	.	TRBJ2-7	CASSSTSVTPFAEQYF	TGTGCTAGCAGCTCGACTAGCGTGACCCCCTTCGCCGAGCAGTACTTC
.	TRBV7-3	.	TRBJ1-5	CASSPKTGINQPQHF	TGTGCCAGCAGCCCGAAAACAGGGATCAATCAGCCCCAGCATTTT
.	TRBV6-5	.	TRBJ1-5	CASSSRTGNSNQPQHF	TGTGCCAGCAGTTCCCGGACGGGGAATAGCAATCAGCCCCAGCATTTT
TRBD1	TRBV6-5	few	TRBJ1-1	CASSLETGGNTEAFF	TGTGCCAGCAGCCTTGAGACAGGGGGAAACACTGAAGCTTTCTTT
TRBD1	TRBV16	.	TRBJ2-1	CASSLGQGGGQFF	TGTGCCAGCAGCCTCGGACAGGGTGGTGGGCAGTTCTTC
.	TRBV4-3	.	TRBJ2-5	CASSQEWTTQETQYF	TGCGCCAGCAGCCAAGAGTGGACTACTCAAGAGACCCAGTACTTC
.	TRBV18	.	TRBJ1-1	CASSPVLAELTGGLNTEAFF	TGTGCCAGCTCACCGGTGCTGGCGGAGTTGACGGGAGGGCTGAACACTGAAGCTTTCTTT
TRBD2	TRBV10-2	.	TRBJ2-1	CASSEMGRGGVNEQFF	TGCGCCAGCAGTGAAATGGGCCGGGGGGGCGTAAATGAGCAGTTCTTC
.	TRBV19	few	TRBJ2-7	CASSIGFWSFYEQYF	TGTGCCAGTAGTATAGGGTTCTGGAGTTTCTACGAGCAGTACTTC
TRBD1	TRBV30	.	TRBJ2-1	CAWGQVHNEQFF	TGTGCCTGGGGACAGGTACACAATGAGCAGTTCTTC
.	TRBV7-7	.	TRBJ2-5	CASSFRYGEETQYF	TGTGCTAGCAGCTTCCGATACGGAGAAGAGACCCAGTACTTC
.	TRBV5-6	.	TRBJ2-7	CASSLFSYEQYF	TGTGCCAGCAGCTTGTTCTCCTACGAGCAGTACTTC
.	TRBV10-3	.	TRBJ1-5	CAISDPRGNQPQHF	TGTGCCATCAGTGACCCGAGGGGCAATCAGCCCCAGCATTTT
TRBD1	TRBV6-6	few	TRBJ2-7	CASSYGTVTAYEQYF	TGTGCCAGCAGTTACGGGACAGTTACCGCCTACGAGCAGTACTTC
.	TRBV6-1	few	TRBJ2-7	CASSETWSVYEQYF	TGTGCCAGCAGTGAAACCTGGAGTGTCTACGAGCAGTACTTC
.	TRBV10-2	few	TRBJ2-1	CASSEEFWWQFF	TGCGCCAGCAGTGAGGAGTTTTGGTGGCAGTTCTTC
.	TRBV2	.	TRBJ2-7	CASSRDRTYEQYF	TGTGCCAGCAGTCGTGACAGGACCTACGAGCAGTACTTC
TRBD2	TRBV7-9	.	TRBJ2-5	CASAGTSGRNWETQYF	TGTGCCAGCGCAGGGACTAGCGGGAGAAATTGGGAGACCCAGTACTTC
TRBD1	TRBV2	.	TRBJ1-5	CASSPRRGQNQPQHF	TGTGCCAGCAGTCCCCGCAGGGGGCAGAATCAGCCCCAGCATTTT
.	TRBV7-9	.	TRBJ2-7	CASSLTGLSYEQYF	TGTGCCAGCAGCTTAACGGGACTCTCCTACGAGCAGTACTTC
.	TRBV18	.	TRBJ1-2	CASSTKRGAGGYTF	TGTGCCAGCTCAACTAAACGCGGGGCTGGGGGCTACACCTTC
TRBD2	TRBV7-9	.	TRBJ2-1	CASSPILGLADSYNEQFF	TGTGCCAGCAGCCCAATCTTGGGACTAGCGGATTCCTACAATGAGCAGTTCTTC
TRBD1	TRBV7-8	.	TRBJ2-7	CASSSGQGSAYEQYF	TGTGCCAGCAGCTCGGGACAGGGTTCGGCCTACGAGCAGTACTTC
TRBD2	TRBV6-5	.	TRBJ2-1	CASSDGLAGGYEQFF	TGTGCCAGCAGCGACGGCCTAGCGGGAGGGTATGAGCAGTTCTTC
.	TRBV19	.	TRBJ1-1	CASRPPGQNTEAFF	TGTGCCAGTAGACCCCCGGGACAGAACACTGAAGCTTTCTTT